This TCR beta chain was captured by sequencing in a study of graft-versus-host responses after intestinal transplantation. Study-level information: All recipients were transplanted with multivisceral, liver-intestinal, or isolated intestinal grafts.

Data came from immunoSEQ multiplex PCR; TCRdb stores just in-frame clones and leaves some out. Altogether some 90,000 clones are present, around nine tenths being singletons, with the ten largest covering roughly 5.5%. A remark on this clone: No antigen is known for it.

General observations from the study: With peak circulating GvH clone levels came an association with early post-transplant HvG declines. In patients with graft-donor T cell macrochimerism, allograft graft-versus-host to host-versus-graft clonal ratios were high. Among recipient marrow samples, GvH clones were found; some appeared first in ileum or blood.

Specimen: unstimulated CD8+ T cells sorted from spleen or lymph node cells, collected before intestinal transplant. The TCR comes from a human donor who received an intestinal transplant.

CDR3 loop: CASSPSGGFDEQYF. CDR3 nucleotides: TGTGCCAGCAGCCCTAGCGGGGGGTTTGACGAGCAGTACTTC. The V and J genes are TRBV27 and TRBJ2-7, with 11 bases fitting TRBD2. The CDR3 loop spans 14 amino acids. V trimming: 6 bases; J trimming: 5 bases; junction bases outside the gene matches: 6. Germline-derived CDR1 and CDR2 are MNHEY and SMNVEV (reference sequence).